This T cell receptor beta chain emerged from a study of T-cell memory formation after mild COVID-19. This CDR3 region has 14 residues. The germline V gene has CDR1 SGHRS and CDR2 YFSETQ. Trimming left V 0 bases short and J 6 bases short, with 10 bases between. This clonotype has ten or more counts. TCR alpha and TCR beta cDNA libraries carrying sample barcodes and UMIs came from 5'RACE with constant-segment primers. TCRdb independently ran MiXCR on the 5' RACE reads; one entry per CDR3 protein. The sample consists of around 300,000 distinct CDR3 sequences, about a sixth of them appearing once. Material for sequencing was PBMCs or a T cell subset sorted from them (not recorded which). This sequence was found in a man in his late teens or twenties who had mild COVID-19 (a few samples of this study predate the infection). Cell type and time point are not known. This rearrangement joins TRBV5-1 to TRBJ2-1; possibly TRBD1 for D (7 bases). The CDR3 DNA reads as TGCGCCAGCAGCTTGGGACAGGGAGGCAATGAGCAGTTCTTC. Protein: CASSLGQGGNEQFF. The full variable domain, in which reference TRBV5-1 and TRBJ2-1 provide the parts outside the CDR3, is KAGVTQTPRYLIKTRGQQVTLSCSPISGHRSVSWYQQTPGQGLQFLFEYFSETQRNKGNFPGRFSGRQFSNSRSEMNVSTLELGDSALYLCASSLGQGGNEQFFGPGTRLTVL.